The following is a T cell receptor (beta chain) sequence with its context. Data came from immunoSEQ multiplex PCR; TCRdb stores just in-frame clones and leaves some out. This sample has more than 85,000 clones, with 75% to 85% found just once. The CDR3 has 15 amino acids. V trimming: 5 bases; J trimming: 8 bases; junction bases outside the gene matches: 10. CDR1 MNHEY and CDR2 SVGEGT come from the germline V gene. This sample was included in a study of blood T cell repertoires in COVID-19. Study-level information: Acute-phase and convalescent COVID-19 samples originated in the United States, Italy and Spain. PBMCs, B-cell-depleted T cells, or T cells provided the cDNA or gDNA that made up the material.

The sample was peripheral blood. The chain is built from TRBV6-2 or TRBV6-3 and TRBJ2-1; 9 nucleotides match TRBD1. The source is a man aged 70-80 years with acute or convalescent COVID-19. The CDR3 is CASSPPGTGFHEQFF. The CDR3 region has the DNA TGTGCCAGCAGTCCCCCCGGGACAGGGTTTCATGAGCAGTTCTTC.